This section outlines one TCR beta chain sequence together with its context. Sequencing was performed with immunoSEQ multiplex PCR; in TCRdb, only in-frame clones are kept and a portion is missing. The sample records about 270,000 clones, about 88% being singletons. The data stem from a study of blood T cell repertoires in COVID-19. This CDR3 has 15 residues. J gave up 1 base and V 4 bases, and 6 bases lay outside the gene matches. The germline V gene has CDR1 SGHNT and CDR2 YYREEE (reference sequence). In Cohort 3, a recovered donor had either two negative PCRs, clearance, or symptom resolution. Sequencing input: PBMCs or T cells enriched from blood (not recorded which). This sequence joins TRBV5-4 and TRBJ1-1, with TRBD1 matching 8 bases. The receptor was derived from a woman between 45 and 60 years old who had recovered from COVID-19. Written as DNA, the CDR3 is TGTGCCAGCAGCACGGGGGACAGGTGGAACACTGAAGCTTTCTTT. This translates into CASSTGDRWNTEAFF.